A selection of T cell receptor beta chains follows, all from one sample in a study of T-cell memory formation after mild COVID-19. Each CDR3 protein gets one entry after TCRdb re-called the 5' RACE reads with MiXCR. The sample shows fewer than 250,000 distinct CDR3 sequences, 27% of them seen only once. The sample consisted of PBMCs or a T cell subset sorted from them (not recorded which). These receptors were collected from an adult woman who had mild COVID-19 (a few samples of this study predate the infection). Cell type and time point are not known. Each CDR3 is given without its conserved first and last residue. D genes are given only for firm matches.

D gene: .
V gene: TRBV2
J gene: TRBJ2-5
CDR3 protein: ASSENIQETQY

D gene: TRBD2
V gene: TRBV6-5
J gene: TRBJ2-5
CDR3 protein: ASSRTSGRRETQY

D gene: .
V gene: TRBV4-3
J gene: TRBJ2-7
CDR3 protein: ASSRTRGHLGEQY

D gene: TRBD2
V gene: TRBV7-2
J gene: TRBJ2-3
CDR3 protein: ASSLAMTSADTQY

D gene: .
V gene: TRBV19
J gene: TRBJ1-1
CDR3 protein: ASSIGRGEEAF

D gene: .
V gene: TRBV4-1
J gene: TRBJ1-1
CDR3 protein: ASSQDNVDLNTEAF

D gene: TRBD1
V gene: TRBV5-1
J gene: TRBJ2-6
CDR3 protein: ASSLGGQGTRGANVLT

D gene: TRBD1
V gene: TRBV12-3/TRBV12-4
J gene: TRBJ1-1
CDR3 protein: ASSLGPDRANTEAF

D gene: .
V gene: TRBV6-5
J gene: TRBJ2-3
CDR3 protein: ASTVPGTDTQY

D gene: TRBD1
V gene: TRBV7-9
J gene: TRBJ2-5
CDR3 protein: ASSRTGGTQETQY

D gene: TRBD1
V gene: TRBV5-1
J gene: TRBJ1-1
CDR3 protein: ASRTGANTEAF

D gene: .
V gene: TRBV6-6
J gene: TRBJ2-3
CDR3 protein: ASINYPPTDTQY

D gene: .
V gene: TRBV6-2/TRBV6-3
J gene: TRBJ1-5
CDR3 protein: ASSYPQRDQPQH

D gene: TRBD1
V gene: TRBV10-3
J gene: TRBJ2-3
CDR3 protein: AISEPGQGYGTQY

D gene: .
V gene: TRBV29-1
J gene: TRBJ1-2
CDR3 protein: SVTQARDGYT

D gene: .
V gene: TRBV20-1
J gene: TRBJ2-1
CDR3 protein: SARADTKEQF

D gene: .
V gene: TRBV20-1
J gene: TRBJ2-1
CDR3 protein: SAMESLAGSYNEQF

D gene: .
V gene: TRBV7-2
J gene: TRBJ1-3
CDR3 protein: ASSLGHLSGNTIY

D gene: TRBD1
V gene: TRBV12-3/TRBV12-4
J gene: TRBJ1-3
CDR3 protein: ASSLDGTVSGNTIY

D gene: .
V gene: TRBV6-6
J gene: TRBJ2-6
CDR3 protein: ASSYAVSGANVLT

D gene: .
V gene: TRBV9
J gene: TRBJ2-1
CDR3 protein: ASSPEGGARGEQF

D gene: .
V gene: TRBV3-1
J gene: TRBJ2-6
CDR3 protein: ASSQEGGLSGANVLT

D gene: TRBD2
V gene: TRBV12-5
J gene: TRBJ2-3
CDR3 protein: ASGLVAGGRNTQY

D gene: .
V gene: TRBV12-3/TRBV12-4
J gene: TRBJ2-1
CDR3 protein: ASSFRSSGYNEQF

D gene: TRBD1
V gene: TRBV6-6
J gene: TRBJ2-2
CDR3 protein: ASSLGQGVDTGELF

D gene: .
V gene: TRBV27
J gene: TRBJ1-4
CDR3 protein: ASSLSGFANEKLF

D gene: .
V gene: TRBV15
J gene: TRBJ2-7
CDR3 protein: ATSRDRGEQY

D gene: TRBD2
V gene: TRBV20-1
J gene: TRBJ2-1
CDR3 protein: SARGPSSGSRNVQF